This TCR beta chain emerged from a study of blood T cell repertoires in COVID-19. As for the study in general: PBMCs, B-cell-depleted T cells, or T cells provided the cDNA or gDNA that made up the material.

As processed by the authors: Scientists estimated how many nucleated cells there were by amplifying reference gene primers. Profiling relied on immunoSEQ multiplex PCR, and the TCRdb table lists in-frame clones only, not all of them. From that table come the V and J calls and clone size; the DNA was used to work out D and trimming. Among more than 100,000 clones listed, approximately 84% were seen once. Germline loops: CDR1 MNHNS, CDR2 SASEGT. With 2 bases removed from V and 4 bases from J, the gap between germline ends came to 6 bases. This CDR3 has 13 amino acids. The chain is built from TRBV6-1 and TRBJ1-5; D ambiguous. The source material was peripheral blood. The TCR sequence derives from a human donor in a cohort sampled during active COVID-19. CDR3 region: CASSEIGNQPQHF. The CDR3 DNA follows: TGTGCCAGCAGTGAAATCGGGAATCAGCCCCAGCATTTT.